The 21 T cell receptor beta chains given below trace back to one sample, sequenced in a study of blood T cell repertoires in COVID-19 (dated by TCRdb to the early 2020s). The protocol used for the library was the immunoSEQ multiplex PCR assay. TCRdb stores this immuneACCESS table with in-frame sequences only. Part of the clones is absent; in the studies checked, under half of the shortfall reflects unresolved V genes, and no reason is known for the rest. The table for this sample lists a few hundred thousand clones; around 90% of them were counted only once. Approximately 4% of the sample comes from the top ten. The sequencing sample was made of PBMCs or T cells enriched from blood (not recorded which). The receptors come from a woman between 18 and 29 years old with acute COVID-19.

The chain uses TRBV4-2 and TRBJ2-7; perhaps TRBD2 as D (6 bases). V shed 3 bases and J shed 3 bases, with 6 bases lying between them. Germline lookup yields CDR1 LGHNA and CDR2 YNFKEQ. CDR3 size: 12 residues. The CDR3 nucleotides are TGTGCCAGCAGCCAGGGGGGCTACGAGCAGTACTTC. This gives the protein CASSQGGYEQYF.

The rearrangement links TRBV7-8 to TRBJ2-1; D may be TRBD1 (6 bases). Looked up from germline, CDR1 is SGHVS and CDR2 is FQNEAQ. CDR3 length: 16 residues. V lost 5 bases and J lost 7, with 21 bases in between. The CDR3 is CASSPINQGWVNEQFF. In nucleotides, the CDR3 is TGTGCCAGCAGCCCGATTAATCAGGGGTGGGTGAATGAGCAGTTCTTC.

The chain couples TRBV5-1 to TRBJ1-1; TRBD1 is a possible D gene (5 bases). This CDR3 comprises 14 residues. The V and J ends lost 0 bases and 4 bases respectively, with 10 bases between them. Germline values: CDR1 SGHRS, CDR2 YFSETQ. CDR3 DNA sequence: TGCGCCAGCAGCTTGGTTGGGGGGAGCACTGAAGCTTTCTTT. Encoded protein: CASSLVGGSTEAFF.

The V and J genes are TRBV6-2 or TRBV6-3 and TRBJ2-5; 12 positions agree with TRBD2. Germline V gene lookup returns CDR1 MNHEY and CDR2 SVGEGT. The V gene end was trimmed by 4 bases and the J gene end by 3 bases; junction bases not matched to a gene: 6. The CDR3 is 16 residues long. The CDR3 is CASSFWASGREETQYF. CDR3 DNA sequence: TGTGCCAGCAGTTTTTGGGCTAGCGGGAGGGAAGAGACCCAGTACTTC.

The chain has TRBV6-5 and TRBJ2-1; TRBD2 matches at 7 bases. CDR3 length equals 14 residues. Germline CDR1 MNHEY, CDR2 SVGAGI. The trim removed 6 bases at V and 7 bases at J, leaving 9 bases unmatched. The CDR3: CASSHRGGANEQFF. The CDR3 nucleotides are TGTGCCAGCAGCCATAGGGGAGGGGCGAATGAGCAGTTCTTC.

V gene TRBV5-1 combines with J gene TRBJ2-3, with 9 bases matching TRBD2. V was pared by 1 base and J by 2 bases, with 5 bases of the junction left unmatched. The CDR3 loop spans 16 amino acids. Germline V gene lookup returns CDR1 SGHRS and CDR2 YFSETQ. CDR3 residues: CASSLILAGNTDTQYF. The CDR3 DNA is TGCGCCAGCAGCTTGATCCTAGCGGGAAACACAGATACGCAGTATTTT.

CDR3 nucleotide sequence: TGTGCCACCAGTACCCCGGCGGGGGGGGGAGGCCGGGTTGAGCAGTTCTTC. Its protein is CATSTPAGGGGRVEQFF. The chain links TRBV24-1 to TRBJ2-1; 9 bases map to TRBD2. V gave up 6 bases and J gave up 9 bases; unmatched junction bases: 17. Germline V CDR1 and CDR2: KGHDR, SFDVKD. The length of the CDR3 is 17 residues.

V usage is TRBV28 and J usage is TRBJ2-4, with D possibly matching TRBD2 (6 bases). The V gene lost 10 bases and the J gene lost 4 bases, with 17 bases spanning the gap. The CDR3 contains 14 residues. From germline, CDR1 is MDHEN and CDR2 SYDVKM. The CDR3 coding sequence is TGTGCCACTATGACTTTAGCGGAAAAAAACATTCAGTACTTC. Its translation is CATMTLAEKNIQYF.

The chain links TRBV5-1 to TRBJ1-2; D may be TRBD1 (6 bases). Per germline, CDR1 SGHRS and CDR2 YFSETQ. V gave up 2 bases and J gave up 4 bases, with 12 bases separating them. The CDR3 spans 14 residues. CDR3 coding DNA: TGCGCCAGCAGCTTCACAGGGTTGGGCTATGGCTACACCTTC. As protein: CASSFTGLGYGYTF.

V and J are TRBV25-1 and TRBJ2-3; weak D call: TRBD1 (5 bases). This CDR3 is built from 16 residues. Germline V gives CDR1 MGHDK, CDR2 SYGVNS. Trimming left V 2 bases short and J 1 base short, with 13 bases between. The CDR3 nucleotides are TGTGCCAGCAGTGAAGGGATGACAGTAGGCACAGATACGCAGTATTTT. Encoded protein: CASSEGMTVGTDTQYF.

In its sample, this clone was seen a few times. The CDR3: CSATQVGGAPEAFF. As DNA, the CDR3 is TGCAGCGCGACCCAAGTAGGGGGAGCCCCTGAAGCTTTCTTT. J is TRBJ1-1 and V is TRBV29-1; the D gene is possibly TRBD1 (6 bases). Trimming took off 7 bases at V and 6 bases at J, with 21 bases between the two ends. There are 14 residues in the CDR3. CDR1 and CDR2 (germline): SQVTM, ANQGSEA.

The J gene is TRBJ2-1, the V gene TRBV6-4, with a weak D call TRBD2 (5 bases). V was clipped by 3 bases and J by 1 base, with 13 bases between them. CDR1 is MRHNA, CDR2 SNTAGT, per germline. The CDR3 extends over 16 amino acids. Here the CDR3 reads CASSEDSGLSYNEQFF. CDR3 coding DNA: TGTGCCAGCAGTGAGGACTCCGGCTTATCCTACAATGAGCAGTTCTTC.

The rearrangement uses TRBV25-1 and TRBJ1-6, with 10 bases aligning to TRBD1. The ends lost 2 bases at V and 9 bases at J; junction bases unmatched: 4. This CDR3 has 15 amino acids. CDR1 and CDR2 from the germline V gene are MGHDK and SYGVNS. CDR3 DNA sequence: TGTGCCAGCAGTGAAGACAGGGGGCTCGGTTCACCCCTCCACTTT. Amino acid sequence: CASSEDRGLGSPLHF.

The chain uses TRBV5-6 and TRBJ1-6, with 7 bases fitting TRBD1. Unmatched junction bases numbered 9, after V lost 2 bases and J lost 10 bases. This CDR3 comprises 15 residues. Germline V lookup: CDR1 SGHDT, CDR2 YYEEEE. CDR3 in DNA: TGTGCCAGCAGCTTACAGACAGGGTTTGGGTCACCCCTCCACTTT. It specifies CASSLQTGFGSPLHF.

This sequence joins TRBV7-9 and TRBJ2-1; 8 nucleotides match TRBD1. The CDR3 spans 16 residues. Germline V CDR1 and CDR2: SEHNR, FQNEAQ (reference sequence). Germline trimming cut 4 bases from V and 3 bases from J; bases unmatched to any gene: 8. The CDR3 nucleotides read TGTGCCAGCAGCTCTGGGACAGGCCGTCTCTACAATGAGCAGTTCTTC. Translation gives CASSSGTGRLYNEQFF.

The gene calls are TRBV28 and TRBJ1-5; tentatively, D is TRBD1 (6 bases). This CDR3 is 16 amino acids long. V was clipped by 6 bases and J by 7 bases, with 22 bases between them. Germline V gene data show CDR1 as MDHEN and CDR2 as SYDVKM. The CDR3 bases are TGTGCCAGCAGATCTCCCATTAACAGGGTATTGCAGCCCCAGCATTTT. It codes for CASRSPINRVLQPQHF.

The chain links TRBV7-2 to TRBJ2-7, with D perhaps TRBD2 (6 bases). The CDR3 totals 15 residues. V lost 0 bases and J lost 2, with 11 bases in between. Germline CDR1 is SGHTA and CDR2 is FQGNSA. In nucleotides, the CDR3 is TGTGCCAGCAGCTTAGCCTGGCGGGGAACCTACGAGCAGTACTTC. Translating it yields CASSLAWRGTYEQYF.

The CDR3 sequence: CASSQESLATYEQYF. The CDR3 DNA reads as TGTGCCAGCAGCCAAGAAAGTCTAGCGACCTACGAGCAGTACTTC. The chain is built from TRBV4-2 and TRBJ2-7; a weak D match, TRBD2 (6 bases). Between the trimmed V and J ends, which lost 0 bases and 2 bases, there was a span of 11 bases. Germline V lookup: CDR1 LGHNA, CDR2 YNFKEQ. This CDR3 region has 15 residues.

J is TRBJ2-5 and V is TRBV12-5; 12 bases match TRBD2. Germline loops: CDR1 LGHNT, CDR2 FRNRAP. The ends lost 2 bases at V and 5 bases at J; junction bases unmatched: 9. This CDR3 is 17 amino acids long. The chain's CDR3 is CASGLYASGRGEETQYF. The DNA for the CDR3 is TGTGCTAGTGGTTTGTACGCTAGCGGGAGGGGGGAGGAGACCCAGTACTTC.

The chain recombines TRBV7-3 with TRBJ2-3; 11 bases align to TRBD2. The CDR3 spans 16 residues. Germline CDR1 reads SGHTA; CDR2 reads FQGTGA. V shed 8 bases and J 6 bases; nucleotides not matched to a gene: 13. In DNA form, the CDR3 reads TGTGCCAGCGCCCTTGGGGCTAGCGGGAGGACGGATACGCAGTATTTT. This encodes CASALGASGRTDTQYF.

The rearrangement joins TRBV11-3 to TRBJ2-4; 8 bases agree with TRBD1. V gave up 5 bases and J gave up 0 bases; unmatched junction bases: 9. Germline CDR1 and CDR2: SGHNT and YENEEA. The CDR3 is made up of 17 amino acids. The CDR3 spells CASSTSTGVGAKNIQYF. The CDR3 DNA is TGTGCCAGCAGCACCTCGACAGGGGTTGGAGCCAAAAACATTCAGTACTTC.